Only a few counts were recorded for the clone carrying this T cell receptor (beta chain). The target antigen is unknown. Trimming took 8 bases from V and 5 from J, leaving 1 base between them. Germline lookup yields CDR1 MGHDK and CDR2 SYGVNS. The CDR3 sequence is 9 residues long. This sample is drawn from a study of CD8 T cells in Susac syndrome. An input of roughly 0.5 to 1 ug of RNA was subjected to reverse transcription using random hexamers. Amplification of TCR beta CDR3 used immunoSEQ multiplex PCR across 54 Vbeta and 13 Jbeta. A single record per CDR3 protein comes from TCRdb applying MiXCR to the immunoSEQ multiplex PCR reads. The sample records around 200,000 distinct CDR3 sequences, 95% being singletons. Sequencing targeted TCR beta in blood CD8+ and CD4+ T cells. Negative isolation yielded CD4+ and CD8+ T cells, and FACS enriched TEMRA cells. Overall study findings and caveats: In its TCR sequencing and HLA analysis, the study acknowledged that the number of individuals was relatively small.

This receptor was obtained from a human donor with multiple sclerosis. This rearrangement joins TRBV25-1 to TRBJ1-5; D not certain. Sequencing was performed on CD4+ T cells from PBMCs. The CDR3 is CASHQPQHF. CDR3 bases: TGTGCCAGCCATCAGCCCCAGCATTTT.